A single T cell receptor beta chain is shown here with its context. Its specificity is not known. The treatment denotes: 19 received Ad26.COV2.S at low or high dose, single or two shots; several received placebo; per-sample allocation not given. The investigators took samples on day 63 after the first vaccine or placebo injection. Boston provided a donor who was an adult aged 18-55 years. It was Wuhan-strain SARS-CoV-2 spike that the Ad26 vaccine vector expressed. Profiled with immunoSEQ multiplex PCR; TCRdb holds only in-frame clones, not every one. The sample contains 200,000 to 250,000 clones, roughly 90% of which appear only once. In germline, CDR1 is SGHAT, CDR2 FQDESV (reference sequence). V was pared by 5 bases and J by 0 bases, with 6 bases of the junction left unmatched. The CDR3 consists of 15 residues. The data were taken from a study of Ad26.COV2.S vaccination and SARS-CoV-2 variants. Study information: The donor participated in the COV1001 trial, in its Ad26.COV2.S arm. Study-wide findings and caveats: Total T cell responses may have been underestimated by the TCR breadth and depth analyses.

This material consisted of peripheral blood, taken in a trial of Ad26.COV2.S vaccine versus placebo. This TCR was sampled from a person aged 18-65 years who received the Ad26.COV2.S COVID-19 vaccine or a placebo. The chain combines TRBV11-1 with TRBJ1-2; 7 positions match TRBD1. CDR3 bases: TGTGCCAGCAGCAGAGACAGGGATCCTAACTATGGCTACACCTTC. Amino acids: CASSRDRDPNYGYTF.